This TCR beta chain is drawn from a study of blood T cell repertoires in COVID-19. The wider study: In each case, the material was cDNA or gDNA derived from T cells, B-cell-depleted T cells, or PBMCs.

The data were produced by immunoSEQ multiplex PCR, yet TCRdb's version contains in-frame clones alone and is incomplete. The table records over 250,000 clones, about 93% of them present only once. The CDR3 totals 14 residues. Per the germline V gene, CDR1 is SGHTA and CDR2 is FQGNSA. V lost 0 bases and J 7 bases, leaving 12 bases between the germline ends. V and J are TRBV7-2 and TRBJ1-2; D is ambiguous. This receptor was taken from a woman in her twenties or thirties who had recovered from COVID-19. Sequenced material: PBMCs or T cells enriched from blood (not recorded which). The chain's CDR3 is CASSLAYDGSGYTF. CDR3 nucleotide sequence: TGTGCCAGCAGCTTAGCGTACGACGGGAGTGGCTACACCTTC.